A single sample gave rise to the 5 T cell receptor beta chains below, sequenced in a study of tumor-infiltrating lymphocytes in primary liver carcinoma. Starting from approximately 470 ng of total RNA, TCR beta cDNA was produced with a primer in the constant region. Slightly modified ARM-PCR served as the procedure for the TCR beta libraries. These libraries came from three rounds of nested multiplex PCR. TRBV1-TRBV30 forward primers paired with a C-beta reverse primer were used in the first two PCR rounds, which ran roughly 9 cycles each. TCRdb re-called the multiplex PCR reads with MiXCR, one entry per CDR3 protein. Counted here are approximately 320,000 distinct CDR3 sequences, approximately 58% occurring once; the ten biggest clones make up over 15%. Unsorted whole blood supplied the blood RNA, and germline DNA was isolated too. Material for sequencing was peripheral blood. These receptors came from a woman in her 30s with primary liver carcinoma and hepatitis B virus infection.

This clonotype has a handful of counts. The V and J genes are TRBV6-5 and TRBJ2-7; 11 positions match TRBD1. V lost 0 bases and J lost 4; bases outside the gene matches: 5. CDR3 size: 16 residues. Looked up from germline, CDR1 is MNHEY and CDR2 is SVGAGI. CDR3 protein: CASSYSWGQGGYEQYF. In DNA, the CDR3 is TGTGCCAGCAGTTACTCCTGGGGACAGGGGGGTTACGAGCAGTACTTC.

In this sample, this clonotype turned up many times. This sequence joins TRBV5-6 and TRBJ2-5; TRBD1 matches at 10 bases. Germline V gene lookup returns CDR1 SGHDT and CDR2 YYEEEE. CDR3 length: 16 amino acids. The ends lost 6 bases at V and 5 bases at J; junction bases unmatched: 13. CDR3 bases: TGTGCCAGCACCCGCTACGGACAGGGGGAGGGTGAGACCCAGTACTTC. Its protein product is CASTRYGQGEGETQYF.

This chain connects TRBV6-2 or TRBV6-3 to TRBJ2-7; 8 bases agree with TRBD2. This CDR3 has 14 amino acids. V lost 7 bases and J lost 2; bases outside the gene matches: 7. Germline V lookup: CDR1 MNHEY, CDR2 SVGEGT. The CDR3 bases are TGTGCCAGCAAGAAGCGGGAGACTCCCTACGAGCAGTACTTC. It yields the protein CASKKRETPYEQYF.

The chain recombines TRBV11-1 with TRBJ2-1; D tentatively fits TRBD1 or TRBD2 (5 bases each). V dropped 5 bases and J dropped 8 bases, with 16 bases sitting between them. The CDR3 sequence is 14 residues long. CDR1 is SGHAT, CDR2 FQDESV, per germline (reference sequence). In DNA form, the CDR3 reads TGTGCCAGCAGCCAGAGGGGAAACTTCCATGAGCAGTTCTTC. This sequence encodes CASSQRGNFHEQFF.

About this clonotype: Because it lacks the conserved phenylalanine or tryptophan at the end, this CDR3 is likely a read error. The V call is TRBV11-2, the J call TRBJ2-7; TRBD1 agrees at 12 bases. Trimming at V came to 8 bases and at J to 5 bases, leaving 4 bases not matched to a gene. CDR1 is SGHAT and CDR2 is FQNNGV in the germline V gene. The CDR3 loop spans 13 amino acids. CDR3 coding DNA: TGTGCCAGCGGCTGGGACAGGGGGCACGAGCAGTACCTC. Its translation: CASGWDRGHEQYL.